The next 26 T cell receptor beta chains were all read from a single sample in a study of blood T cell repertoires in COVID-19. Assay: immunoSEQ multiplex PCR; the TCRdb copy retains only in-frame clones and omits some. This sample has some 220,000 clones, with approximately 83% found just once. The sample was peripheral blood. These receptors came from a human donor in a cohort sampled during active COVID-19.

The chain joins TRBV2 to TRBJ2-5; 11 bases are shared with TRBD2. With 5 bases clipped from V and 4 bases from J, the junction kept 6 bases outside the gene matches. Germline V gives CDR1 SNHLY, CDR2 FYNNEI. The CDR3 totals 15 residues. The CDR3 nucleotides are TGTGCCAGCAGTTCTAGCGGGAGGCTGTCAGAGACCCAGTACTTC. It translates to CASSSSGRLSETQYF.

The J gene is TRBJ2-7, the V gene TRBV7-9, with no clear D. This CDR3 region has 13 residues. Trimming took 0 bases from V and 6 from J, leaving 9 bases between them. Looked up from germline, CDR1 is SEHNR and CDR2 is FQNEAQ (reference sequence). In nucleotides, the CDR3 is TGTGCCAGCAGCTTAGCGGCCAGTTTCGAGCAGTACTTC. It codes for CASSLAASFEQYF.

As DNA, the CDR3 is TGTGCCAGCAGCTTATTCAGGGGAGACAATCAGCCCCAGCATTTT. It is translated as CASSLFRGDNQPQHF. The J gene is TRBJ1-5, the V gene TRBV7-2; maybe TRBD1 (6 bases). The CDR3 extends over 15 amino acids. Germline V gene sequence: CDR1 SGHTA, CDR2 FQGNSA. Trimming left V 2 bases short and J 3 bases short, with 11 bases between.

Remarks on this clone: A much larger clone lies one base from this, so it may be a read error. The chain is built from TRBV28 and TRBJ2-1, with 7 bases that match TRBD2. After removal of 8 bases from V and 7 bases from J, the junction contained 8 bases not matched to a gene. The germline CDR1 and CDR2 sequences are MDHEN and SYDVKM. This CDR3 region has 13 residues. CDR3 coding DNA: TGTGCCAGCGAAGAAGCGGGAAAGAATGAGCAGTTCTTC. Amino acid sequence: CASEEAGKNEQFF.

This sequence joins TRBV11-2 and TRBJ2-3; 12 nucleotides match TRBD2. Germline loops: CDR1 SGHAT, CDR2 FQNNGV. After removal of 1 base from V and 7 bases from J, the junction contained 9 bases not matched to a gene. The CDR3 is made up of 17 amino acids. CDR3 DNA: TGTGCCAGCAGCTTAGGGCTAGCGGGGGGGCGCCCTAATACGCAGTATTTT. Translating gives CASSLGLAGGRPNTQYF. The whole variable domain, filled in from reference TRBV11-2 and TRBJ2-3, reads EAGVAQSPRYKIIEKRQSVAFWCNPISGHATLYWYQQILGQGPKLLIQFQNNGVVDDSQLPKDRFSAERLKGVDSTLKIQPAKLEDSAVYLCASSLGLAGGRPNTQYFGPGTRLTVL.

The chain links TRBV27 to TRBJ2-7; 10 positions match TRBD1. This CDR3 contains 16 residues. V shed 0 bases, J shed 7 bases, and the junction held 9 bases outside the gene matches. The germline gives CDR1 MNHEY, CDR2 SMNVEV (reference sequence). The CDR3 nucleotides read TGTGCCAGCAGTTTATCTGGGACAGGGGACCCTACAGAGCAGTACTTC. Its translation: CASSLSGTGDPTEQYF.

The chain joins TRBV29-1 to TRBJ1-5; possible D gene TRBD1, 6 bases. The CDR3 sequence is 14 residues long. The V and J ends lost 4 bases and 5 bases respectively, with 15 bases between them. Germline-derived CDR1 and CDR2 are SQVTM and ANQGSEA. Here the CDR3 reads CSVATGAADQPQHF. DNA of the CDR3: TGCAGCGTTGCGACAGGCGCAGCCGATCAGCCCCAGCATTTT.

Notes on this clone: Other DNA sequences in the same sample also yield this CDR3. The chain recombines TRBV28 with TRBJ2-5, with TRBD2 identical over 8 bases. J lost 5 bases, V lost 3 bases, and 5 bases had no gene match. CDR1 is MDHEN and CDR2 is SYDVKM in the germline V gene. The CDR3 is made up of 14 amino acids. Written as DNA, the CDR3 is TGTGCCAGCAGTTTCGTCGGCGGGAGGGAGACCCAGTACTTC. It specifies CASSFVGGRETQYF.

The CDR3 DNA follows: TGTGCCAGTAGTCGGGTCTCCCAATACAATGAGCAGTTCTTC. Its protein product is CASSRVSQYNEQFF. The chain recombines TRBV19 with TRBJ2-1, with D uncertain. Trimming shortened V by 5 bases and J by 4 bases, and 12 bases separated the two germline ends. Germline V CDR1 and CDR2: LNHDA, SQIVND (reference sequence). The CDR3 covers 14 residues.

This CDR3 reads CASRGLAGYPKNIQYF. The DNA of the CDR3 is TGTGCCAGTCGGGGACTAGCGGGTTACCCCAAAAACATTCAGTACTTC. This sequence joins TRBV19 and TRBJ2-4, with 12 bases lining up with TRBD2. This CDR3 region has 16 residues. V was clipped by 8 bases and J by 2 bases; unmatched bases: 7. Germline V lookup: CDR1 LNHDA, CDR2 SQIVND (reference sequence). The whole variable domain, filled in from reference TRBV19 and TRBJ2-4, reads DGGITQSPKYLFRKEGQNVTLSCEQNLNHDAMYWYRQDPGQGLRLIYYSQIVNDFQKGDIAEGYSVSREKKESFPLTVTSAQKNPTAFYLCASRGLAGYPKNIQYFGAGTRLSVL.

The gene calls are TRBV5-8 and TRBJ2-7; 7 nucleotides align to TRBD2. V lost 4 bases to trimming and J lost 4 bases; unmatched junction nucleotides: 14. The CDR3 loop spans 16 amino acids. Germline V gene data show CDR1 as SGHTS and CDR2 as YDEGEE. The CDR3 reads CASSRLLGGSEYEQYF. The CDR3 DNA reads TGTGCCAGCAGCCGACTGTTGGGCGGGAGCGAGTACGAGCAGTACTTC.

CDR3 sequence (DNA): TGCGCCAGCAGCTTGGGACAAGAAAATCAGCCCCAGCATTTT. It is translated as CASSLGQENQPQHF. The chain couples TRBV5-1 to TRBJ1-5; D is uncertain. V lost 0 bases and J lost 4, with 8 bases in between. This CDR3 is 14 amino acids long. Germline-derived CDR1 and CDR2 are SGHRS and YFSETQ.

The gene calls are TRBV28 and TRBJ2-2, with TRBD2 matching over 7 bases. Per the germline V gene, CDR1 is MDHEN and CDR2 is SYDVKM. With V trimmed by 11 bases and J by 4 bases, 16 bases remained unmatched. The length of the CDR3 is 16 residues. The CDR3 sequence is CACGGHFSGGTGELFF. In DNA, the CDR3 is TGTGCCTGCGGGGGTCACTTCTCGGGAGGCACCGGGGAGCTGTTTTTT.

This chain uses TRBV28 with TRBJ1-2, with D maybe TRBD1 (5 bases). CDR1 and CDR2 from the germline V gene are MDHEN and SYDVKM. The germline V and J ends were trimmed by 6 bases and 4 bases, with 15 bases remaining between them. This CDR3 has 14 amino acids. The chain's CDR3 is CASSRAGASYGYTF. The DNA for the CDR3 is TGTGCCAGCAGCAGGGCAGGAGCGAGCTATGGCTACACCTTC.

This chain connects TRBV6-6 to TRBJ2-7; TRBD1 aligns across 8 bases. CDR1 is MNHNY, CDR2 SVGAGI, per germline (reference sequence). Trimming cost V 5 bases and J 1 base; bases outside gene matches: 4. The CDR3 loop spans 14 amino acids. CDR3 in amino acids: CASSLWDRSYEQYF. DNA of the CDR3: TGTGCCAGCAGTCTCTGGGACAGGTCCTACGAGCAGTACTTC.

The rearrangement uses TRBV2 and TRBJ1-1; D remains ambiguous. Germline V gene sequence: CDR1 SNHLY, CDR2 FYNNEI. Trimming removed 8 bases from V and 1 base from J, with 8 bases in between. The CDR3 covers 12 residues. The CDR3 is CASSEGNTEAFF. DNA of the CDR3: TGTGCCAGCTCCGAGGGGAACACTGAAGCTTTCTTT.

The genes are TRBV18 and TRBJ2-5; TRBD2 matches 7 bases. Germline V gene lookup returns CDR1 KGHSH and CDR2 LQKENI. With 5 bases clipped from V and 4 bases from J, the junction kept 10 bases outside the gene matches. The length of the CDR3 is 15 residues. CDR3 DNA: TGTGCCAGCTCATCTCAAAGCGGGGTAGGAGAGACCCAGTACTTC. Protein: CASSSQSGVGETQYF.

The V call is TRBV5-4, the J call TRBJ1-2; no clear D. V was pared by 0 bases and J by 0 bases, with 9 bases between. The CDR3 contains 15 residues. CDR1 is SGHNT, CDR2 YYREEE, per germline (reference sequence). The CDR3 loop reads CASSLAALANYGYTF. The CDR3 DNA follows: TGTGCCAGCAGCTTGGCTGCGTTAGCTAACTATGGCTACACCTTC.

The V call is TRBV6-5, the J call TRBJ1-6; D is ambiguous. The CDR3 extends over 15 amino acids. V lost 2 bases to trimming and J lost 10 bases, with 15 bases between them. Per the germline V gene, CDR1 is MNHEY and CDR2 is SVGAGI. The CDR3 bases are TGTGCCAGCAGTTACGGCCAAGGGAGCGGGTCACCCCTCCACTTT. It encodes CASSYGQGSGSPLHF.

The chain carries TRBV11-2 and TRBJ2-2; TRBD1 matches at 10 bases. CDR3 length equals 12 residues. V shed 5 bases and J 11 bases; nucleotides not matched to a gene: 2. Germline loops: CDR1 SGHAT, CDR2 FQNNGV. The CDR3 is CASSRDRGELFF. For the CDR3, the DNA is TGTGCCAGCAGCCGGGACAGGGGCGAGCTGTTTTTT.

The J gene is TRBJ2-5, the V gene TRBV3-1 (or the pseudogene TRBV3-2); a weak D match, TRBD2 (6 bases). Looked up from germline, CDR1 is LGHDT and CDR2 is YNNKEL (reference sequence). The CDR3 consists of 14 residues. The V end lost 7 bases, the J end lost 5 bases, and 17 bases lay between the germline ends. As DNA, the CDR3 is TGTGCCAGCAACCTGGGACTCCCCGGGGAGACCCAGTACTTC. Protein sequence: CASNLGLPGETQYF.

V is TRBV11-2 and J is TRBJ1-1; perhaps TRBD1 as D (5 bases). Germline CDR1 reads SGHAT; CDR2 reads FQNNGV. Trimming removed 3 bases at V and 1 base at J, with 9 bases between. The CDR3 has 14 residues. The CDR3 sequence is CASSLGLSNTEAFF. CDR3 nucleotide sequence: TGTGCCAGCAGCTTGGGGCTGTCGAACACTGAAGCTTTCTTT. Drawing the rest from reference TRBV11-2 and TRBJ1-1, the complete variable domain is EAGVAQSPRYKIIEKRQSVAFWCNPISGHATLYWYQQILGQGPKLLIQFQNNGVVDDSQLPKDRFSAERLKGVDSTLKIQPAKLEDSAVYLCASSLGLSNTEAFFGQGTRLTVV.

V and J are TRBV6-6 and TRBJ2-1, with D uncertain. The CDR3 covers 11 residues. Between the trimmed V and J ends, which lost 6 bases and 9 bases, there was a span of 9 bases. In germline, CDR1 is MNHNY, CDR2 SVGAGI (reference sequence). The CDR3 nucleotides are TGTGCCAGCAGCCCCACTTCTGAGCAGTTCTTC. It encodes CASSPTSEQFF.

This sequence joins TRBV5-4 and TRBJ1-2, with a tentative D call TRBD1 (5 bases). Germline CDR1 and CDR2: SGHNT and YYREEE (reference sequence). V was shortened by 6 bases and J by 0 bases, with 15 bases between the two germline ends. This CDR3 is 15 amino acids long. CDR3 sequence: CASTYIGVANYGYTF. As DNA, the CDR3 is TGTGCCAGCACCTATATAGGGGTAGCTAACTATGGCTACACCTTC.

There are many counts of this clone. V is TRBV5-1 and J is TRBJ1-2; TRBD1 matches at 8 bases. Germline values: CDR1 SGHRS, CDR2 YFSETQ. V lost 5 bases and J lost 5; bases outside the gene matches: 11. This CDR3 spans 15 amino acids. For the CDR3, the DNA is TGCGCCAGCAGTGCCGGGACAGGCGATTATTATGGCTACACCTTC. Protein sequence: CASSAGTGDYYGYTF. Variable domain in full (rest from reference TRBV5-1 and TRBJ1-2): KAGVTQTPRYLIKTRGQQVTLSCSPISGHRSVSWYQQTPGQGLQFLFEYFSETQRNKGNFPGRFSGRQFSNSRSEMNVSTLELGDSALYLCASSAGTGDYYGYTFGSGTRLTVV.

The chain recombines TRBV19 with TRBJ1-5; D may be TRBD1 (6 bases). The V gene's germline CDR1 is LNHDA and CDR2 SQIVND (reference sequence). The CDR3 sequence is 16 residues long. The ends were cut back, 0 bases at V and 2 bases at J, with 11 bases in the middle. The CDR3 coding sequence is TGTGCCAGTAGTATAGACCACAGGGTGGGCAATCAGCCCCAGCATTTT. This encodes CASSIDHRVGNQPQHF.